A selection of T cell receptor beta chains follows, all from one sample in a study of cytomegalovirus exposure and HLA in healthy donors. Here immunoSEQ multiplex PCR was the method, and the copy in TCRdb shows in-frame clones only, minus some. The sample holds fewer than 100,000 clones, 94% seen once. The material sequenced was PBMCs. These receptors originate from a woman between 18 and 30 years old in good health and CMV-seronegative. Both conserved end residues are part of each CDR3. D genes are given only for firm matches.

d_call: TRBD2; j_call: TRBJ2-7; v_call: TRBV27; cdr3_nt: TGTGCCAGCAGTTTAGCAGCGGGAGGCCGCTCCTACGAGCAGTACTTC; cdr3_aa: CASSLAAGGRSYEQYF
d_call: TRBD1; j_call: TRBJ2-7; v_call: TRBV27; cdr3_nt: TGTGCCAGCAGCCGAGGACAGGGGGCCGACTCCTACGAGCAGTACTTC; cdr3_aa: CASSRGQGADSYEQYF
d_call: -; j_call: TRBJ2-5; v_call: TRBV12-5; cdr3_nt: TGTGCTAGTGGTTTGGATTTTTACCGGGACACGAAAGAGACCCAGTACTTC; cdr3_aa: CASGLDFYRDTKETQYF
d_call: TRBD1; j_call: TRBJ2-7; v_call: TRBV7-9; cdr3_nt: TGTGCCAGCAGCTTTGAACAGGGGAGCGAGCAGTACTTC; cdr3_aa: CASSFEQGSEQYF
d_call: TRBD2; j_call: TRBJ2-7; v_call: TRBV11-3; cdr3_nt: TGTGCCAGCAGCCCTAGCGGGAGAATGGCCTACGAGCAGTACTTC; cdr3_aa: CASSPSGRMAYEQYF
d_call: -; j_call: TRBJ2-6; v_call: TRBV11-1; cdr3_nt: TGTGCCAGCAGCTTAGCTACAGGCTCTGGGGCCAACGTCCTGACTTTC; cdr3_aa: CASSLATGSGANVLTF
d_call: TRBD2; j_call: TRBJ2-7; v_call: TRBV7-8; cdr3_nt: TGTGCCAGCAGCTACATCCCCCCTGTAGCGGGAGTTATTGAGCAGTACTTC; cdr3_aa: CASSYIPPVAGVIEQYF
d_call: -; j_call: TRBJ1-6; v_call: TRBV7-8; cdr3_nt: TGTGCCAGCAGCCAACCGGGAGTTCCCCTCCACTTT; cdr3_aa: CASSQPGVPLHF
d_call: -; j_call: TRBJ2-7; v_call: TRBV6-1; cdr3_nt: TGTGCCAGCAGATCCCGGGACATGACCTCCTACGAGCAGTACTTC; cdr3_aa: CASRSRDMTSYEQYF
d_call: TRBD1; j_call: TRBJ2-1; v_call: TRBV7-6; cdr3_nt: TGTGCCAGCAGCGGACAGGGGAGATACAATGAGCAGTTCTTC; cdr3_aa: CASSGQGRYNEQFF
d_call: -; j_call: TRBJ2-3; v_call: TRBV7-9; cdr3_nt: TGTGCCAGCAGCCTCCTTCTGACTAGAGGGTTCACAGATACGCAGTATTTT; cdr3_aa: CASSLLLTRGFTDTQYF
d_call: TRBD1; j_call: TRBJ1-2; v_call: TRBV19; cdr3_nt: TGTGCCAGTAGCCGCGATCCACAGGGGGTTGAGTACTATGGCTACACCTTC; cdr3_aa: CASSRDPQGVEYYGYTF
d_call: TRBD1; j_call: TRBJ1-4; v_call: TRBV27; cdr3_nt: TGTGCCAGCAGTACCCGGACAGGGGGGAATGAAAAACTGTTTTTT; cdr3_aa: CASSTRTGGNEKLFF
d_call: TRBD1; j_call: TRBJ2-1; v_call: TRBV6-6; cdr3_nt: TGTGCCAGCAGGAAACCCGACAGGGCCTACAATGAGCAGTTCTTC; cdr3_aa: CASRKPDRAYNEQFF
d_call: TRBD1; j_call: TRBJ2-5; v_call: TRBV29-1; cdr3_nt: TGCAGCGTTAAGACCTCCGGGACAGGGGGCGGAGAGACCCAGTACTTC; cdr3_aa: CSVKTSGTGGGETQYF
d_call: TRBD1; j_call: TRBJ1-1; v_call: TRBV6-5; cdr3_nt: TGTGCCAGCAGTTACTCGACAGGGCTAATAGGTATTGAAGCTTTCTTT; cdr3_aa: CASSYSTGLIGIEAFF
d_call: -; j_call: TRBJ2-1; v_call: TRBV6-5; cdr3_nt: TGTGCCAGCAGTTACTTCAACAGCTACAATGAGCAGTTCTTC; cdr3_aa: CASSYFNSYNEQFF